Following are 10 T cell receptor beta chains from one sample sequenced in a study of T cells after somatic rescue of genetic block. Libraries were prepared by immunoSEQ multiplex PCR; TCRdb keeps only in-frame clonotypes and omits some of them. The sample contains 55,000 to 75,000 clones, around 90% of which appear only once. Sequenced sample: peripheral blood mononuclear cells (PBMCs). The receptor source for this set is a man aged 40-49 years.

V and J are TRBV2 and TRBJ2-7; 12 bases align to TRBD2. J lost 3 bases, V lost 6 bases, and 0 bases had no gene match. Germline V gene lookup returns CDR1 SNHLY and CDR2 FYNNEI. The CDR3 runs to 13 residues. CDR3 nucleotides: TGTGCCAGCAGGACTAGCGGGAGCTACGAGCAGTACTTC. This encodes CASRTSGSYEQYF.

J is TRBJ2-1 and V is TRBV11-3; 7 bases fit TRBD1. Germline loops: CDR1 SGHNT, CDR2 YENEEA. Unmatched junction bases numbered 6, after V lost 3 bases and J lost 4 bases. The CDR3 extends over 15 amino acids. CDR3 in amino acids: CASSFRDSLYNEQFF. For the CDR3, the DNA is TGTGCCAGCAGCTTTCGGGACAGCCTTTACAATGAGCAGTTCTTC.

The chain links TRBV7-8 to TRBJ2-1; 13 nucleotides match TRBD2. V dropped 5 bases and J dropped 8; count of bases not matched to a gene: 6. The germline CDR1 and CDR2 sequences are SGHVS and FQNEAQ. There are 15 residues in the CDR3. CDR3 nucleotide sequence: TGTGCCAGCAGCCATACTAGCGGGGGGGGAGATGAGCAGTTCTTC. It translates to CASSHTSGGGDEQFF.

The DNA for the CDR3 is TGTGCCAGCAGCCCCCGGGCAGGGGGCGATGGCTACACCTTC. Protein product: CASSPRAGGDGYTF. The rearrangement joins TRBV9 to TRBJ1-2; 8 nucleotides line up with TRBD1. Germline V lookup: CDR1 SGDLS, CDR2 YYNGEE. This CDR3 has 14 amino acids. The V segment lost 4 bases and the J segment 6 bases; nucleotides outside the gene matches: 8.

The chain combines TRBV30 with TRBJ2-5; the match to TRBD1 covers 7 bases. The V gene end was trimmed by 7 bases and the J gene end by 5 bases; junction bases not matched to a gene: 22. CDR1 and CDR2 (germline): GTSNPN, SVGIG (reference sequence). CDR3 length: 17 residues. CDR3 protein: CAYSRDSLNTLEETQYF. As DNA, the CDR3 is TGTGCCTACTCCCGGGACAGCCTAAATACGCTCGAGGAGACCCAGTACTTC.

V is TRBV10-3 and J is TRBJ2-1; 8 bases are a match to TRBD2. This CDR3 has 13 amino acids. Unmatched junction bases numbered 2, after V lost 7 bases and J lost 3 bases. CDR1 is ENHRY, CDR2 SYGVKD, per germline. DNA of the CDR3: TGTGCCATCAAACTAGCGGACTACAATGAGCAGTTCTTC. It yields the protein CAIKLADYNEQFF.

In DNA, the CDR3 is TGTGCCATCAGTTCCGGACTGACAGATACGCAGTATTTT. Its protein product is CAISSGLTDTQYF. The chain has TRBV10-3 and TRBJ2-3; D is possibly TRBD2 (5 bases). The CDR3 runs 13 residues. Germline CDR1 and CDR2: ENHRY and SYGVKD. V was shortened by 5 bases and J by 3 bases, with 9 bases between the two germline ends.

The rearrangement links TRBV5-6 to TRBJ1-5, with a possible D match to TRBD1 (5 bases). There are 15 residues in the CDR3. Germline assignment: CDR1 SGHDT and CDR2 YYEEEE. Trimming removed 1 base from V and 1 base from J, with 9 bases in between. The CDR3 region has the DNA TGTGCCAGCAGCTTGCTGGGGGGAAGCAATCAGCCCCAGCATTTT. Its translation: CASSLLGGSNQPQHF.

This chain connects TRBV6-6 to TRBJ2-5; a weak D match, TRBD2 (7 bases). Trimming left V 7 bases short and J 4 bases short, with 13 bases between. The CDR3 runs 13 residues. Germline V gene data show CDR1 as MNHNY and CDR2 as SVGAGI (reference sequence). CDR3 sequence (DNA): TGTGCCAGCATCCAGGGGAGGGGAGAGACCCAGTACTTC. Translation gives CASIQGRGETQYF.

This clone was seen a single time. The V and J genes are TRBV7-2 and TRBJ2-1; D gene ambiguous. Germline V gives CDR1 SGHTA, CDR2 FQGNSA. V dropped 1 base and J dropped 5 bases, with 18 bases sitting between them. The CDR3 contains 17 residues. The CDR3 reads CASSLGPGPRSDNEQFF. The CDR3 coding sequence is TGTGCCAGCAGCTTAGGCCCGGGCCCACGAAGCGACAATGAGCAGTTCTTC.